This is a list of T cell receptor beta chains from one sample in a study of T cell repertoires in cytomegalovirus infection. MiXCR was run by TCRdb on the reads, yielding one entry per CDR3 protein. Altogether approximately 500,000 distinct CDR3 sequences are present, about 25% being singletons, with the ten largest covering 13%. What was sequenced was PBMCs. These TCRs come from a human donor in good health (CMV status not recorded). Some clones in this sample may be carry-over from other donors' samples. Both conserved end residues are part of each CDR3. Each record gives: V gene, D gene, J gene, clone size, CDR3 protein, CDR3 DNA. The D gene is left open where the match is weak. A clone size is listed for some rows: how often the clone was seen (once, few, many), or a class if it is expanded.

V: TRBV4-3
D: NA
J: TRBJ1-6
size: NA
CDR3: CASSQAGSVVESPLHF
DNA: TGCGCCAGCAGCCAAGCCGGGTCTGTAGTCGAATCACCCCTCCACTTT

V: TRBV7-2
D: NA
J: TRBJ2-1
size: many
CDR3: CASSLEGRTYNEQFF
DNA: TGTGCCAGCAGCTTAGAGGGGAGAACCTACAATGAGCAGTTCTTC

V: TRBV12-3/TRBV12-4
D: TRBD1
J: TRBJ2-7
size: NA
CDR3: CASSSYGTGHEQYF
DNA: TGTGCCAGCAGTTCATACGGGACAGGTCACGAGCAGTACTTC

V: TRBV5-1
D: NA
J: TRBJ1-3
size: few
CDR3: CASSSAGGGNTIYF
DNA: TGCGCCAGCAGCTCCGCAGGAGGTGGAAACACCATATATTTT

V: TRBV19
D: NA
J: TRBJ2-1
size: many
CDR3: CASSRFSLRVYNEQFF
DNA: TGTGCCAGTAGTAGATTTAGCTTGCGGGTTTACAATGAGCAGTTCTTC

V: TRBV19
D: TRBD1
J: TRBJ2-1
size: few
CDR3: CASSILDRPINEQFF
DNA: TGTGCCAGTAGTATTTTGGACAGGCCCATCAATGAGCAGTTCTTC

V: TRBV5-1
D: TRBD2
J: TRBJ2-3
size: few
CDR3: CASSLEPGLWGDTQYF
DNA: TGCGCCAGCAGCTTGGAACCGGGACTATGGGGAGATACGCAGTATTTT

V: TRBV19
D: NA
J: TRBJ2-7
size: few
CDR3: CASSIGRGYEQYF
DNA: TGTGCCAGTAGTATTGGTAGAGGCTACGAGCAGTACTTC

V: TRBV19
D: NA
J: TRBJ2-3
size: NA
CDR3: CASSIGAGTDTQYF
DNA: TGTGCCAGTAGTATAGGAGCTGGCACAGATACGCAGTATTTT

V: TRBV28
D: TRBD1
J: TRBJ1-4
size: few
CDR3: CASSLQGAQEKLFF
DNA: TGTGCCAGCAGTTTGCAGGGGGCGCAAGAAAAACTGTTTTTT

V: TRBV7-9
D: TRBD2
J: TRBJ2-1
size: NA
CDR3: CASTTTGGGFYNEQFF
DNA: TGTGCCAGCACCACCACGGGCGGGGGTTTCTACAATGAGCAGTTCTTC

V: TRBV25-1
D: TRBD2
J: TRBJ2-1
size: NA
CDR3: CASSGRLTGLGTSGNYEQFF
DNA: TGTGCCAGCAGTGGCCGATTAACAGGGTTAGGGACTAGCGGGAATTATGAGCAGTTCTTC

V: TRBV7-2
D: NA
J: TRBJ2-5
size: many
CDR3: CASSAGTVQETQYF
DNA: TGTGCCAGCAGCGCGGGGACGGTACAAGAGACCCAGTACTTC

V: TRBV7-2
D: NA
J: TRBJ2-1
size: many
CDR3: CASSLLTRGNYNEQFF
DNA: TGTGCCAGCAGCTTACTTACGCGCGGAAACTACAATGAGCAGTTCTTC

V: TRBV7-6
D: NA
J: TRBJ2-1
size: NA
CDR3: CASSLNGASAWGEQFF
DNA: TGTGCCAGCAGCTTGAATGGAGCTAGCGCGTGGGGTGAGCAGTTCTTC

V: TRBV20-1
D: NA
J: TRBJ2-7
size: NA
CDR3: CSASRPAVDYEQYF
DNA: TGCAGTGCTAGCCGACCGGCGGTTGACTACGAGCAGTACTTC

V: TRBV6-2/TRBV6-3
D: NA
J: TRBJ2-1
size: NA
CDR3: CASRELAFNEQFF
DNA: TGTGCCAGCAGGGAATTAGCGTTCAATGAGCAGTTCTTC

V: TRBV6-5
D: TRBD2
J: TRBJ2-1
size: few
CDR3: CASSYVLAGGRRDEQFF
DNA: TGTGCCAGCAGTTACGTCCTAGCGGGAGGGCGGAGAGATGAGCAGTTCTTC

V: TRBV7-2
D: NA
J: TRBJ1-6
size: NA
CDR3: CASSLEGVLRSPLHF
DNA: TGTGCCAGCAGCTTAGAGGGGGTCTTACGTTCACCCCTCCACTTT

V: TRBV11-2
D: NA
J: TRBJ2-3
size: NA
CDR3: CASAGIDTQYF
DNA: TGTGCCAGCGCCGGGATAGATACGCAGTATTTT

V: TRBV7-2
D: NA
J: TRBJ2-2
size: many
CDR3: CASSLGTAARELFF
DNA: TGTGCCAGCAGCTTAGGGACTGCCGCTCGGGAGCTGTTTTTT

V: TRBV7-2
D: TRBD1
J: TRBJ1-2
size: many
CDR3: CASSLGDNRGAGGYTF
DNA: TGTGCCAGCAGCTTGGGGGATAACAGGGGTGCGGGCGGCTACACCTTC